A single sample gave rise to the 16 T cell receptor beta chains below, sequenced in a study of T cells expressing NK-cell markers. TCRdb re-called the 5' RACE reads and shows each CDR3 protein once, DNA omitted. This sample's table has 140,000 to 150,000 distinct CDR3 sequences. The sequenced sample was blood T cells: a sorted CD56 or NKG2C T cell subset, CD4+ or CD8+ T cells, or bulk PBMC T cells (not recorded which). These receptors were obtained from a man in his late teens or twenties in good health.

The V and J genes are TRBV20-1 and TRBJ1-5; TCRdb reports TRBD1, a call that lacks DNA to check it against. This CDR3 comprises 18 residues. In germline, CDR1 is DFQATT, CDR2 SNEGSKA (reference sequence). Here the CDR3 reads CSARASPLEGQGIQPQHF.

The rearrangement uses TRBV4-3 and TRBJ2-5; TCRdb indicates TRBD1, and absent DNA this call remains unverified. The CDR3 runs to 15 residues. Germline values: CDR1 LGHNA, CDR2 YSLEER. CDR3 sequence reads: CASSQDGQVQETQYF.

This chain links TRBV4-1 with TRBJ1-5; TCRdb returns TRBD1, unconfirmable since there is no DNA. This CDR3 is built from 17 residues. Looked up from germline, CDR1 is MGHRA and CDR2 is YSYEKL. CDR3 region: CASSQEGGGFGNQPQHF.

The chain joins TRBV9 to TRBJ2-7; TCRdb's D gene call, TRBD1, goes unchecked for lack of DNA. Germline loops: CDR1 SGDLS, CDR2 YYNGEE. The CDR3 has 16 residues. The CDR3 is CASSGRAGQAPYEQYF.

The chain couples TRBV14 to TRBJ2-2. The CDR3 is 13 amino acids. The germline V gene has CDR1 SGHDN and CDR2 FVKESK. CDR3 residues: CASSQGGAGELFF.

The genes are TRBV12-3 or TRBV12-4 and TRBJ2-1; TCRdb's D gene call, TRBD2, goes unchecked for lack of DNA. The CDR3 sequence is 13 residues long. The CDR3 sequence is CASGTSGNHEQFF.

The chain joins TRBV24-1 to TRBJ2-5. This CDR3 has 12 residues. The germline gives CDR1 KGHDR, CDR2 SFDVKD. CDR3 sequence: CATSDLRETQYF.

The gene calls are TRBV3-1 and TRBJ2-1; the D gene TCRdb calls, TRBD2, cannot be checked with no DNA. The CDR3 totals 16 residues. Germline V gene lookup returns CDR1 LGHDT and CDR2 YNNKEL (reference sequence). CDR3 in amino acids: CASSHPGLAGVGEQFF.

The chain employs TRBV25-1 and TRBJ2-1; TCRdb's D gene call, TRBD1, goes unchecked for lack of DNA. This CDR3 has 15 amino acids. Germline assignment: CDR1 MGHDK and CDR2 SYGVNS. CDR3 sequence: CASSGTGTAYNEQFF. The whole variable domain, remainder taken from reference TRBV25-1 and TRBJ2-1, is EADIYQTPRYLVIGTGKKITLECSQTMGHDKMYWYQQDPGMELHLIHYSYGVNSTEKGDLSSESTVSRIRTEHFPLTLESARPSHTSQYLCASSGTGTAYNEQFFGPGTRLTVL.

CDR3 loop: CASRSAEQETQYF. The chain carries TRBV5-1 and TRBJ2-5. The CDR3 has 13 amino acids. Germline V gene sequence: CDR1 SGHRS, CDR2 YFSETQ.

V and J are TRBV7-8 and TRBJ2-2; TCRdb lists TRBD1, though no DNA is available to test this call. The CDR3 sequence is 15 residues long. Germline loops: CDR1 SGHVS, CDR2 FQNEAQ. CDR3 region: CASSLRAPNTGELFF.

The rearrangement links TRBV20-1 to TRBJ2-1; TCRdb reports TRBD2, a call that lacks DNA to check it against. In germline, CDR1 is DFQATT, CDR2 SNEGSKA (reference sequence). The CDR3 contains 15 residues. The CDR3 loop reads CSAPVGTSGRREQFF.

The CDR3 loop reads CASSFFRIGGRKLYEQYF. The chain joins TRBV11-2 to TRBJ2-7; TCRdb's assignment of TRBD1 cannot be checked, as there is no DNA. CDR1 and CDR2 from the germline V gene are SGHAT and FQNNGV. The CDR3 contains 18 residues.

The chain has TRBV18 and TRBJ1-2; lacking DNA, the TRBD1 call made by TCRdb goes unchecked. Per the germline V gene, CDR1 is KGHSH and CDR2 is LQKENI. CDR3 length equals 15 residues. The CDR3 spells CASSLPGTANYGYTF.

The rearrangement joins TRBV28 to TRBJ2-7; TCRdb indicates TRBD1, and absent DNA this call remains unverified. CDR1 and CDR2 from the germline V gene are MDHEN and SYDVKM. This CDR3 comprises 15 residues. This CDR3 reads CASSLTPGQVHEQYF.

The V gene is TRBV12-3 or TRBV12-4, the J gene TRBJ2-1; with no DNA, the TCRdb D assignment of TRBD2 cannot be verified. The CDR3 extends over 17 amino acids. CDR3 region: CASSSARIGTINNEQFF.